A single sample gave rise to the 26 T cell receptor beta chains below, sequenced in a study of CD8 T cells in ankylosing spondylitis. Whole-study findings and limits: Ankylosing spondylitis blood appeared to be characterized by a TCR beta motif of several highly homologous variants.

In TCRdb, the 5' RACE reads were re-called with MiXCR into one record per CDR3 protein. The top ten clones hold under 0.6% of a sample with around 770,000 distinct CDR3 sequences, 12% of them seen once. These receptors' targets are unknown. The source material was blood, either unsorted or a sorted T cell fraction (not recorded which). These receptors came from a male donor with ankylosing spondylitis.

This clonotype was counted a few times. V and J are TRBV28 and TRBJ2-7, with D possibly being TRBD1 or TRBD2 (5 bases each). There are 16 residues in the CDR3. Trimming stripped 5 bases from V and 12 bases from J, with 29 bases between. Germline lookup yields CDR1 MDHEN and CDR2 SYDVKM. This CDR3 reads CASSPPLHYGRQGRYF. CDR3 coding DNA: TGTGCCAGCAGTCCCCCCCTTCATTACGGAAGGCAGGGACGGTACTTC. Combining the CDR3 with reference TRBV28 and TRBJ2-7 gives the whole variable domain DVKVTQSSRYLVKRTGEKVFLECVQDMDHENMFWYRQDPGLGLRLIYFSYDVKMKEKGDIPEGYSVSREKKERFSLILESASTNQTSMYLCASSPPLHYGRQGRYFGPGTRLTVT.

This clonotype was seen only a few times. The rearrangement links TRBV20-1 to TRBJ2-5; perhaps TRBD2 as D (7 bases). Germline-derived CDR1 and CDR2 are DFQATT and SNEGSKA (reference sequence). The CDR3 runs to 13 residues. Trimming cost V 5 bases and J 7 bases, with 17 bases left between them. The CDR3 bases are TGCAGTGCTGCCCCGGGGGGCCCTAGGACCCAGTACTTC. Translation gives CSAAPGGPRTQYF.

The chain carries TRBV6-2 or TRBV6-3 and TRBJ2-7; D is uncertain. The CDR3 has 16 amino acids. The germline gives CDR1 MNHEY, CDR2 SVGEGT. Trimming left V 6 bases short and J 0 bases short, with 18 bases between. The CDR3 loop is CASRAIGGLSSYEQYF. The CDR3 bases are TGTGCCAGCAGAGCGATCGGTGGGCTAAGCTCCTACGAGCAGTACTTC.

This clonotype came up many times. The gene calls are TRBV27 and TRBJ2-1; a possible D gene is TRBD1 (5 bases). This CDR3 is built from 14 residues. The germline V and J ends were trimmed by 7 bases and 9 bases, with 19 bases remaining between them. Germline V CDR1 and CDR2: MNHEY, SMNVEV (reference sequence). The CDR3 DNA reads as TGTGCCAGCACTACGACAAGGGGCCTATCTGAGCAGTTCTTC. Protein product: CASTTTRGLSEQFF.

This clonotype was detected many times. V and J are TRBV20-1 and TRBJ2-5, with 7 bases fitting TRBD2. The germline gives CDR1 DFQATT, CDR2 SNEGSKA (reference sequence). After removal of 7 bases from V and 2 bases from J, the junction contained 10 bases not matched to a gene. The CDR3 loop spans 14 amino acids. This CDR3 reads CSGGGLKTQETQYF. In DNA form, the CDR3 reads TGCAGTGGGGGGGGTCTGAAGACACAAGAGACCCAGTACTTC.

V and J are TRBV7-9 and TRBJ2-3; the D call may be TRBD1 or TRBD2 (5 bases each). CDR3 length equals 13 residues. Germline values: CDR1 SEHNR, CDR2 FQNEAQ (reference sequence). Trimming stripped 7 bases from V and 6 bases from J, with 14 bases between. CDR3 residues: CASIPGWDDTQYF. In DNA, the CDR3 is TGTGCCAGCATCCCTGGCTGGGACGATACGCAGTATTTT.

V and J are TRBV7-6 and TRBJ2-1; tentatively, D is TRBD1 (5 bases). The length of the CDR3 is 14 residues. V was clipped by 2 bases and J by 6 bases, with 11 bases between them. CDR1 and CDR2 from the germline V gene are SGHVS and FNYEAQ. The CDR3 region is CASSLQGSPNEQFF. The CDR3 bases are TGTGCCAGCAGCTTACAGGGATCCCCCAATGAGCAGTTCTTC. Full variable domain (rest looked up from reference TRBV7-6 and TRBJ2-1): GAGVSQSPRYKVTKRGQDVALRCDPISGHVSLYWYRQALGQGPEFLTYFNYEAQQDKSGLPNDRFSAERPEGSISTLTIQRTEQRDSAMYRCASSLQGSPNEQFFGPGTRLTVL.

This clonotype was recorded many times. The rearrangement uses TRBV7-2 and TRBJ1-2; no clear D. From germline, CDR1 is SGHTA and CDR2 FQGNSA. V shed 6 bases and J shed 8 bases, with 22 bases lying between them. The CDR3 covers 15 residues. CDR3 loop: CASSLSIGFLGGYTF. CDR3 DNA sequence: TGTGCCAGCAGTCTGTCCATCGGGTTCCTTGGAGGCTACACCTTC.

J is TRBJ2-5 and V is TRBV7-2, with D possibly being TRBD2 (6 bases). V lost 5 bases and J 7 bases, leaving 14 bases between the germline ends. CDR1 is SGHTA, CDR2 FQGNSA, per germline. CDR3 length equals 13 residues. Here the CDR3 reads CASSDGPGGTQYF. CDR3 bases: TGTGCCAGCAGCGATGGTCCCGGGGGGACCCAGTACTTC.

This clonotype has more than one count but fewer than ten. The chain joins TRBV11-2 to TRBJ2-1; D is ambiguous. The CDR3 is 15 residues long. Germline CDR1 is SGHAT and CDR2 is FQNNGV. V dropped 6 bases and J dropped 1 base, with 13 bases sitting between them. The CDR3 sequence: CASSIDLGSYNEQFF. Here the CDR3 DNA reads TGTGCCAGCAGTATTGATCTAGGTTCCTACAATGAGCAGTTCTTC.

The genes are TRBV7-8 and TRBJ2-1; perhaps TRBD2 as D (5 bases). V gave up 5 bases and J gave up 7 bases, with 18 bases separating them. Germline V CDR1 and CDR2: SGHVS, FQNEAQ. CDR3 length equals 15 residues. The CDR3 DNA sequence: TGTGCCAGCAGCCCCAGGATAGCGCCCATTAATGAGCAGTTCTTC. It encodes CASSPRIAPINEQFF.

The rearrangement uses TRBV9 and TRBJ1-2; 9 bases fit TRBD1. CDR3 size: 14 residues. V dropped 5 bases and J dropped 8; count of bases not matched to a gene: 10. Germline V gene lookup returns CDR1 SGDLS and CDR2 YYNGEE. CDR3 amino acids: CASRPRDRARGYTF. DNA for the CDR3: TGTGCCAGCAGACCCCGGGACAGGGCGAGAGGCTACACCTTC.

This clonotype has just a few counts. V and J are TRBV5-1 and TRBJ2-3; D possibly corresponds to TRBD1 (6 bases). Germline loops: CDR1 SGHRS, CDR2 YFSETQ. The length of the CDR3 is 16 residues. V lost 2 bases and J lost 0, with 13 bases in between. The CDR3 sequence: CASSFLTGISTDTQYF. The CDR3 DNA is TGCGCCAGCAGCTTTCTCACAGGGATTAGCACAGATACGCAGTATTTT.

This chain connects TRBV9 to TRBJ1-2; no reliable D call. The germline CDR1 and CDR2 sequences are SGDLS and YYNGEE. Trimming removed 0 bases at V and 6 bases at J, with 12 bases between. This CDR3 is 14 amino acids long. The CDR3 DNA is TGTGCCAGCAGCGTAGCTTCCGGGATGAATGGCTACACCTTC. It specifies CASSVASGMNGYTF.

This clonotype turned up a few times. J is TRBJ2-1 and V is TRBV7-6, with no clear D. Trimming removed 5 bases from V and 8 bases from J, with 16 bases in between. In germline, CDR1 is SGHVS, CDR2 FNYEAQ. The CDR3 has 14 residues. CDR3: CASSLIGSKDEQFF. The CDR3 DNA is TGTGCCAGCAGCCTCATCGGGTCGAAGGATGAGCAGTTCTTC.

At least ten counts were recorded for this clonotype. This chain uses TRBV12-3 or TRBV12-4 with TRBJ1-5; 7 nucleotides match TRBD1. This CDR3 contains 14 residues. The J segment lost 4 bases and the V segment lost 5 bases, leaving 5 bases of the junction unmatched. CDR3: CASSPQGINQPQHF. In nucleotides, the CDR3 is TGTGCCAGCAGTCCACAGGGGATAAATCAGCCCCAGCATTTT.

Ten or more counts support this clonotype. This chain joins TRBV12-3 or TRBV12-4 and TRBJ2-7; 7 bases line up with TRBD2. The CDR3 contains 12 residues. V gave up 5 bases and J gave up 6 bases; unmatched junction bases: 4. CDR3 residues: CASSGIAGEQYF. As DNA, the CDR3 is TGTGCCAGCAGTGGGATAGCGGGCGAGCAGTACTTC.

The chain recombines TRBV9 with TRBJ2-3; D gene ambiguous. V lost 0 bases and J lost 2, with 4 bases in between. CDR3 length: 13 residues. Germline V gene sequence: CDR1 SGDLS, CDR2 YYNGEE. CDR3 coding DNA: TGTGCCAGCAGCGTAGCGGCCACAGATACGCAGTATTTT. The encoded protein is CASSVAATDTQYF.

This clonotype has ten or more counts. A junction end diverges from the germline sequence, so it may reflect a read error. The rearrangement uses TRBV5-1 and TRBJ1-1; D remains ambiguous. The CDR3 has 14 residues. The germline CDR1 and CDR2 sequences are SGHRS and YFSETQ. This CDR3 is CASSLEAGNTEAFF. The CDR3 nucleotides read TGTGCCAGCAGCTTAGAGGCCGGGAACACTGAAGCTTTCTTT.

This chain links TRBV7-2 with TRBJ2-3; TRBD2 matches 12 bases. Germline V gene sequence: CDR1 SGHTA, CDR2 FQGNSA. There are 17 residues in the CDR3. The V gene end was trimmed by 2 bases and the J gene end by 5 bases; junction bases not matched to a gene: 8. DNA for the CDR3: TGTGCCAGCAGCTTAATAGCTAGCGGGGGGGCAAGAGATACGCAGTATTTT. Its translation is CASSLIASGGARDTQYF.

The rearrangement links TRBV20-1 to TRBJ2-3; D might be TRBD1 (5 bases). Germline assignment: CDR1 DFQATT and CDR2 SNEGSKA (reference sequence). This CDR3 is 16 amino acids long. V lost 5 bases, J lost 3 bases, and 21 bases lay in between. CDR3 nucleotides: TGCAGTGCTCCGCGCGTACCGCAGGGTAATACAGATACGCAGTATTTT. Its translation: CSAPRVPQGNTDTQYF.

V usage is TRBV4-3 and J usage is TRBJ1-2, with D possibly matching TRBD1 (5 bases). V was cut by 4 bases and J by 2 bases, with 11 bases left in between. Looked up from germline, CDR1 is LGHNA and CDR2 is YSLEER. This CDR3 has 14 amino acids. The CDR3 spells CASSRNRRNYGYTF. DNA of the CDR3: TGCGCCAGCAGCCGGAACAGGAGAAACTATGGCTACACCTTC.

The chain couples TRBV5-1 to TRBJ1-1, with no clear D. CDR3 length: 12 amino acids. Germline assignment: CDR1 SGHRS and CDR2 YFSETQ. Trimming shortened V by 4 bases and J by 5 bases, and 9 bases separated the two germline ends. DNA of the CDR3: TGCGCCAGCAGCCAAAAGGGTACTGAAGCTTTCTTT. Translating it yields CASSQKGTEAFF.

The CDR3 DNA follows: TGTGCCACCAGCAGAATCGATTCACCCCTCCACTTT. This encodes CATSRIDSPLHF. The chain has TRBV15 and TRBJ1-6; D unclear. The CDR3 contains 12 residues. V lost 2 bases, J lost 8 bases, and 4 bases lay in between. Germline loops: CDR1 LNHNV, CDR2 YYDKDF (reference sequence).

Only a few counts were recorded for this clonotype. The chain is built from TRBV3-1 and TRBJ2-5, with D hard to call. V was trimmed by 4 bases and J by 9 bases, leaving 9 bases between them. Germline V gives CDR1 LGHDT, CDR2 YNNKEL (reference sequence). The CDR3 loop spans 11 amino acids. The CDR3 region is CASSPGGAQYF. CDR3 coding DNA: TGTGCCAGCAGCCCGGGTGGGGCCCAGTACTTC.

The genes are TRBV7-2 and TRBJ2-7; possibly TRBD1 for D (5 bases). The CDR3 runs to 15 residues. Germline CDR1 SGHTA, CDR2 FQGNSA. The V end was cut by 6 bases, the J end by 3 bases, with 18 bases between. The CDR3 sequence is CASSLVRGAHYEQYF. CDR3 sequence (DNA): TGTGCCAGCAGTCTCGTCCGTGGGGCCCACTACGAGCAGTACTTC.